These T cell receptor beta chains were read from a single sample in a study of blood T cell repertoires in COVID-19. TCRdb's table, derived via immunoSEQ multiplex PCR, lists solely in-frame clones and lacks some. The sample lists roughly 83,000 clones, more than 75% occurring once. Sequences were obtained from peripheral blood. These receptor sequences come from a man aged 80 or over with active or convalescent COVID-19. The CDR3 runs from the conserved cysteine through the conserved F or W. Fields, in order: V gene, J gene, clone size, CDR3 length, D gene, CDR3 DNA, CDR3 protein. A D gene is named only where the DNA matches it firmly. For some rows the clone size is stated as once, few or many, or as a class when expanded; others skip it.

V: TRBV10-3; J: TRBJ2-2; size: once; length: 14; D: TRBD1; DNA: TGTGCCATCAGCGGGACAGAGAACACCGGGGAGCTGTTTTTT; CDR3: CAISGTENTGELFF
V: TRBV7-9; J: TRBJ2-1; size: NA; length: 15; D: TRBD2; DNA: TGTGCCAGCAGCTTCGGGACTAGCGGGTACAATGAGCAGTTCTTC; CDR3: CASSFGTSGYNEQFF
V: TRBV19; J: TRBJ1-5; size: NA; length: 15; D: TRBD1; DNA: TGTGCCAGTAGTATTATAGGGGGCGACAATCAGCCCCAGCATTTT; CDR3: CASSIIGGDNQPQHF
V: TRBV11-2; J: TRBJ2-2; size: NA; length: 15; D: NA; DNA: TGTGCCAGCAGCCGGGAGCACACCTACACCGGGGAGCTGTTTTTT; CDR3: CASSREHTYTGELFF
V: TRBV19; J: TRBJ1-2; size: NA; length: 14; D: TRBD1; DNA: TGTGCCAGTAGTACGACAGGGGGCCGGAATGGCTACACCTTC; CDR3: CASSTTGGRNGYTF
V: TRBV7-2; J: TRBJ2-3; size: NA; length: 17; D: TRBD2; DNA: TGTGCCAGCAGCTTAGTCTCAGCGGGGGGGTCCACAGATACGCAGTATTTT; CDR3: CASSLVSAGGSTDTQYF
V: TRBV6-5; J: TRBJ1-5; size: NA; length: 14; D: NA; DNA: TGTGCCAGTCGAGAATATCTGGGCAATCAGCCCCAGCATTTT; CDR3: CASREYLGNQPQHF
V: TRBV7-2; J: TRBJ2-1; size: NA; length: 16; D: TRBD2; DNA: TGTGCCAGCAGTCTTATAGCGGGGGCTTCCTACAATGAGCAGTTCTTC; CDR3: CASSLIAGASYNEQFF
V: TRBV9; J: TRBJ2-2; size: NA; length: 16; D: NA; DNA: TGTGCCAGCAGCCGTACGTGGGGGCCGAGCACCGGGGAGCTGTTTTTT; CDR3: CASSRTWGPSTGELFF
V: TRBV19; J: TRBJ2-1; size: NA; length: 16; D: TRBD2; DNA: TGTGCCAGTAGTCCCCGACTAGCGGCTGTCTACAATGAGCAGTTCTTC; CDR3: CASSPRLAAVYNEQFF
V: TRBV7-9; J: TRBJ2-2; size: NA; length: 10; D: NA; DNA: TGTGCCAGCAGCTTAGGGGAGCTGTTTTTT; CDR3: CASSLGELFF
V: TRBV28; J: TRBJ1-3; size: few; length: 17; D: TRBD1; DNA: TGTGCCAGCAGTTTGGGACAGGCCCACGCCTCTGGAAACACCATATATTTT; CDR3: CASSLGQAHASGNTIYF
V: TRBV11-2; J: TRBJ1-1; size: NA; length: 15; D: TRBD1; DNA: TGTGCCAGCAGCCTAAGGTCCGGGACAGCCACTGAAGCTTTCTTT; CDR3: CASSLRSGTATEAFF
V: TRBV11-2; J: TRBJ2-5; size: few; length: 15; D: TRBD2; DNA: TGTGCCAGCCGCGGAAGGAGACTAGCGGAAGAGACCCAGTACTTC; CDR3: CASRGRRLAEETQYF
V: TRBV28; J: TRBJ2-3; size: NA; length: 13; D: TRBD2; DNA: TGTGCCAGCAGTTTAGGATCTAGCGGGGGGAGGTATTTT; CDR3: CASSLGSSGGRYF
V: TRBV6-5; J: TRBJ1-2; size: NA; length: 15; D: TRBD1; DNA: TGTGCCAGCAGTTCTCTAGGACAGGGTCACTATGGCTACACCTTC; CDR3: CASSSLGQGHYGYTF
V: TRBV9; J: TRBJ2-3; size: NA; length: 14; D: NA; DNA: TGTGCCAGCAGCGGTGGACAAAGTCGGCATACGCAGTATTTT; CDR3: CASSGGQSRHTQYF
V: TRBV28; J: TRBJ2-1; size: few; length: 15; D: TRBD2; DNA: TGTGCCAGCAGTTCAGGGACTAGCGGGAGATATGGACAGTTCTTC; CDR3: CASSSGTSGRYGQFF
V: TRBV27; J: TRBJ1-1; size: NA; length: 15; D: TRBD1; DNA: TGTGCCAGCACCGGGACAGGGGCACCGGTCACTGAAGCTTTCTTT; CDR3: CASTGTGAPVTEAFF
V: TRBV29-1; J: TRBJ2-3; size: NA; length: 16; D: NA; DNA: TGCAGCGTTGAAGATCTTCCCCAGGATAGCACAGATACGCAGTATTTT; CDR3: CSVEDLPQDSTDTQYF
V: TRBV7-7; J: TRBJ2-5; size: few; length: 15; D: TRBD1; DNA: TGTGCTAGCAGCTCGGACAGGGGGCCCAGGGAGACCCAGTACTTC; CDR3: CASSSDRGPRETQYF
V: TRBV10-1; J: TRBJ1-4; size: NA; length: 14; D: TRBD1; DNA: TGCGCCAGCAGTCACAGGGGGATAAGCGAAAAACTGTTTTTT; CDR3: CASSHRGISEKLFF
V: TRBV24-1; J: TRBJ2-5; size: NA; length: 15; D: NA; DNA: TGTGCCACCAGTGATTTTGCGGGGAGGAAAGAGACCCAGTACTTC; CDR3: CATSDFAGRKETQYF
V: TRBV21-1; J: TRBJ2-2; size: NA; length: 14; D: NA; DNA: TGTGCCAGTCTAGCGGGAGGGGACACCGGGGAGCTGTTTTTT; CDR3: CASLAGGDTGELFF
V: TRBV12-3/TRBV12-4; J: TRBJ1-3; size: NA; length: 13; D: NA; DNA: TGTGCCGGTGCAGGGTCGGCTGGAAACACCATATATTTT; CDR3: CAGAGSAGNTIYF
V: TRBV7-9; J: TRBJ1-4; size: NA; length: 15; D: NA; DNA: TGTGCCAGCAGCTTAGATGTGGGCAGTTTAGGAAAACTGTTTTTT; CDR3: CASSLDVGSLGKLFF
V: TRBV10-3; J: TRBJ2-2; size: NA; length: 13; D: NA; DNA: TGTGCCATCAGTCCACAGGAAACCGGGGAGCTGTTTTTT; CDR3: CAISPQETGELFF
V: TRBV18; J: TRBJ2-3; size: NA; length: 14; D: TRBD2; DNA: TGTGCCACCAAAAATACTAGCGCCACAGATACGCAGTATTTT; CDR3: CATKNTSATDTQYF
V: TRBV28; J: TRBJ2-2; size: NA; length: 13; D: NA; DNA: TGTGCCAGCAGTTCTATAGGGGTCGGGGAGCTGTTTTTT; CDR3: CASSSIGVGELFF
V: TRBV15; J: TRBJ1-2; size: once; length: 13; D: NA; DNA: TGTGCCACCAGCAGAGATCTGGCGGGCGGCTACACCTTC; CDR3: CATSRDLAGGYTF
V: TRBV19; J: TRBJ2-5; size: NA; length: 14; D: TRBD1; DNA: TGTGCCAGCTGGACAGGGAACCACCAGGAGACCCAGTACTTC; CDR3: CASWTGNHQETQYF
V: TRBV18; J: TRBJ2-2; size: NA; length: 17; D: TRBD2; DNA: TGTGCCAGCTCACCATTGCCCGGACTAGCGGGCACCGGGGAGCTGTTTTTT; CDR3: CASSPLPGLAGTGELFF
V: TRBV27; J: TRBJ1-3; size: NA; length: 14; D: NA; DNA: TGTGCCAGCAGTTCCAGGGGAATCAGAAACACCATATATTTT; CDR3: CASSSRGIRNTIYF
V: TRBV5-6; J: TRBJ1-6; size: NA; length: 13; D: NA; DNA: TGTGCCAGCAGCTTATCCCCGGATTCACCCCTCCACTTT; CDR3: CASSLSPDSPLHF
V: TRBV5-1; J: TRBJ2-2; size: NA; length: 16; D: TRBD2; DNA: TGCGCCAGCAGCTTGAATCAGCGGGGGTACACCGGGGAGCTGTTTTTT; CDR3: CASSLNQRGYTGELFF
V: TRBV19; J: TRBJ2-2; size: NA; length: 17; D: NA; DNA: TGTGCCAGTAGCCCCGGGGGCGGGGGCTGGGCATACGGGGAGCTGTTTTTT; CDR3: CASSPGGGGWAYGELFF
V: TRBV4-2; J: TRBJ2-2; size: NA; length: 15; D: TRBD2; DNA: TGTGCCAGCAGCCAATTAGCGGGGGGATCGACGGAGCTGTTTTTT; CDR3: CASSQLAGGSTELFF
V: TRBV11-3; J: TRBJ1-5; size: once; length: 14; D: TRBD1; DNA: TGTGCCAGCAGCTCGGGACAGGGCAATCAGCCCCAGCATTTT; CDR3: CASSSGQGNQPQHF
V: TRBV3-1/TRBV3-2; J: TRBJ1-1; size: NA; length: 14; D: TRBD1; DNA: TGTGCCAGCAGCCCGACAGGGGTCGAAACTGAAGCTTTCTTT; CDR3: CASSPTGVETEAFF
V: TRBV3-1/TRBV3-2; J: TRBJ1-2; size: few; length: 15; D: NA; DNA: TGTGCCAGCAGCCAATTAGAAATTACCAACTATGGCTACACCTTC; CDR3: CASSQLEITNYGYTF
V: TRBV7-9; J: TRBJ1-2; size: NA; length: 14; D: NA; DNA: TGTGCCAGCAGCTACTCGGACAGAAACTATGGCTACACCTTC; CDR3: CASSYSDRNYGYTF
V: TRBV28; J: TRBJ2-1; size: NA; length: 16; D: TRBD2; DNA: TGTGCCAGCAGTTTATCCCTTAAACTAGCGCGAGATGAGCAGTTCTTC; CDR3: CASSLSLKLARDEQFF
V: TRBV18; J: TRBJ1-2; size: NA; length: 15; D: NA; DNA: TGTGCCAGCTCACTCGGAGGTGGCAGGAACTATGGCTACACCTTC; CDR3: CASSLGGGRNYGYTF
V: TRBV6-1; J: TRBJ1-1; size: NA; length: 15; D: NA; DNA: TGTGCCAGCAGTGAACCGGGACACCTGAACACTGAAGCTTTCTTT; CDR3: CASSEPGHLNTEAFF
V: TRBV5-1; J: TRBJ2-1; size: few; length: 17; D: TRBD1; DNA: TGCGCCAGCAGCTGGGCCGTGTCGGGACAGGTTTACAATGAGCAGTTCTTC; CDR3: CASSWAVSGQVYNEQFF
V: TRBV3-1/TRBV3-2; J: TRBJ1-1; size: NA; length: 14; D: TRBD1; DNA: TGTGCCAGCAGCCAGCAGGACAGGGGCACTGAAGCTTTCTTT; CDR3: CASSQQDRGTEAFF
V: TRBV3-1/TRBV3-2; J: TRBJ1-2; size: NA; length: 15; D: TRBD1; DNA: TGTGCCAGCAGCCCGGGGACAGCGGGAGACTATGGCTACACCTTC; CDR3: CASSPGTAGDYGYTF
V: TRBV29-1; J: TRBJ2-3; size: NA; length: 12; D: NA; DNA: TGCAGCGCCCTGACTAGCACAGATACGCAGTATTTT; CDR3: CSALTSTDTQYF
V: TRBV18; J: TRBJ1-2; size: NA; length: 13; D: TRBD1; DNA: TGTGCCAGCTCCCCGGAACAGGGGTCTGGCTACACCTTC; CDR3: CASSPEQGSGYTF
V: TRBV5-1; J: TRBJ1-4; size: NA; length: 15; D: NA; DNA: TGCGCCAGCAGCAGGCGACAGACAACTAATGAAAAACTGTTTTTT; CDR3: CASSRRQTTNEKLFF
V: TRBV11-2; J: TRBJ2-1; size: NA; length: 15; D: NA; DNA: TGTGCCAGCAGCCCGACTAACTTTATAGCGAATGAGCAGTTCTTC; CDR3: CASSPTNFIANEQFF
V: TRBV19; J: TRBJ2-2; size: NA; length: 15; D: NA; DNA: TGTGCCAGTAGTATAGATACAGGGAACACCGGGGAGCTGTTTTTT; CDR3: CASSIDTGNTGELFF
V: TRBV7-2; J: TRBJ2-4; size: NA; length: 15; D: TRBD2; DNA: TGTGCCAGCAGCTTCCCTAGCGGGACCAAAAACATTCAGTACTTC; CDR3: CASSFPSGTKNIQYF
V: TRBV6-5; J: TRBJ2-5; size: once; length: 15; D: TRBD1; DNA: TGTGCCACTGCTTCGGGACAGGCGTTCCAAGAGACCCAGTACTTC; CDR3: CATASGQAFQETQYF
V: TRBV28; J: TRBJ1-1; size: NA; length: 15; D: TRBD1; DNA: TGTGCCAGCAGGTACCGGGACAGGGATCACACTGAAGCTTTCTTT; CDR3: CASRYRDRDHTEAFF
V: TRBV30; J: TRBJ1-1; size: NA; length: 13; D: NA; DNA: TGTGCCTGGACCCGGGGGGGGGCCACTGAAGCTTTCTTT; CDR3: CAWTRGGATEAFF
V: TRBV6-5; J: TRBJ1-1; size: once; length: 13; D: NA; DNA: TGTGCCAGTTGGGGGCGTATGAACACTGAAGCTTTCTTT; CDR3: CASWGRMNTEAFF
V: TRBV3-1/TRBV3-2; J: TRBJ1-4; size: NA; length: 16; D: NA; DNA: TGTGCCAGCAGCCAAGATCACCAGGGAGGATTTGAAAAACTGTTTTTT; CDR3: CASSQDHQGGFEKLFF
V: TRBV5-1; J: TRBJ2-1; size: NA; length: 15; D: NA; DNA: TGCGCCAGCAGCTCAGGGACATACTTTCGGGGTGAGCAGTTCTTC; CDR3: CASSSGTYFRGEQFF